This entry describes one TCR beta chain. Its target is unknown. The sample holds other DNA sequences that translate to the same CDR3. Each subset's genomic DNA was shared equally among a number of immunoSEQ plates. Generated by immunoSEQ multiplex PCR, the TCRdb table keeps only in-frame clones and is missing some. The sample has some 2.4 million clones; 80% to 95% are singletons. This entry comes from a study of shared clonotypes between healthy human individuals. Study at large: Samples came from two female and a few male donors aged 18 to 49. Overall study results and limits: Sorted-subset sequencing, rarefaction showed, was incomplete despite large depth. Donors were few, which limited the genetic and exposure-history diversity represented.

Germline CDR1 reads SGHTS; CDR2 reads YDEGEE. Trimming stripped 1 base from V and 2 bases from J, with 6 bases between. This CDR3 has 13 residues. The sample consisted of naive CD4+ T cells from PBMCs. The subset is: CD45RA+ positively selected. This sequence was found in a man aged 18 to 30 in good health. Some clones in this sample may be carry-over from other donors' samples. V gene TRBV5-8 combines with J gene TRBJ1-2; unclear D gene. This CDR3 is CASSLNRNYGYTF. The CDR3 nucleotides read TGTGCCAGCAGCTTGAACAGAAACTATGGCTACACCTTC. The whole variable domain, filled in from reference TRBV5-8 and TRBJ1-2, reads EAGVTQSPTHLIKTRGQQATLRCSPISGHTSVYWYQQALGLGLQFLLWYDEGEERNRGNFPPRFSGRQFPNYSSELNVNALELEDSALYLCASSLNRNYGYTFGSGTRLTVV.